These T cell receptor beta chains were read from a single sample in a study of technical replicates of blood from several donors. Repertoires were generated with immunoSEQ multiplex PCR, while TCRdb's copy carries only in-frame clones and drops some. The profile covers over 9,000 clones, with 91% appearing a single time and just under 9.5% taken by the ten largest. The sample consisted of PBMCs. The source is a human donor in good health. The CDR3 runs from the conserved cysteine through the conserved F or W. Fields, in order: CDR3 length, J gene, V gene, D gene, clone size, CDR3 DNA, CDR3 protein. A D gene is named only where the DNA matches it firmly. Rows may omit the clone size; those that give it use once, few, many or a size class.

length: 14
J: TRBJ2-7
V: TRBV28
D: TRBD1
size: .
DNA: TGTGCCAGCAGCCAGGGGACAGGGGGTCTCGAGCAGTACTTC
CDR3: CASSQGTGGLEQYF

length: 16
J: TRBJ2-3
V: TRBV18
D: TRBD1
size: once
DNA: TGTGCCAGCTCTCGGCCCTGGGACAGCCGGGCAGATACGCAGTATTTT
CDR3: CASSRPWDSRADTQYF

length: 15
J: TRBJ2-1
V: TRBV5-6
D: TRBD2
size: once
DNA: TGTGCCAGCAGCCGGGGACTAGCGGGAGACAATGAGCAGTTCTTC
CDR3: CASSRGLAGDNEQFF

length: 19
J: TRBJ1-1
V: TRBV7-9
D: .
size: few
DNA: TGTGCCAGCAGCTTAGGACTTCCCCCTCGAAGGGGCCGGAGCACTGAAGCTTTCTTT
CDR3: CASSLGLPPRRGRSTEAFF

length: 13
J: TRBJ1-2
V: TRBV27
D: .
size: .
DNA: TGTGCCAGCAGTTTAGGGGCCAACTATGGCTACACCTTC
CDR3: CASSLGANYGYTF

length: 13
J: TRBJ1-2
V: TRBV5-1
D: .
size: .
DNA: TGCGCCAGCAGCCCAGGGTCAGGAGAAGGCTACACCTTC
CDR3: CASSPGSGEGYTF

length: 14
J: TRBJ2-2
V: TRBV10-3
D: TRBD2
size: once
DNA: TGTGCCACCCGGGGGGAGGGGAACACCGGGGAGCTGTTTTTT
CDR3: CATRGEGNTGELFF

length: 15
J: TRBJ2-6
V: TRBV13
D: .
size: .
DNA: TGTGCCAGCAGCTTCAGGGGCTACGGGGCCAACGTCCTGACTTTC
CDR3: CASSFRGYGANVLTF

length: 13
J: TRBJ1-2
V: TRBV6-5
D: .
size: .
DNA: TGTGCCAGCACCCCGACACCGAACTATGGCTACACCTTC
CDR3: CASTPTPNYGYTF

length: 13
J: TRBJ2-7
V: TRBV11-3
D: TRBD2
size: .
DNA: TGTGCCAGCAGCTTTAGCGGGAGCTACGAGCAGTACTTC
CDR3: CASSFSGSYEQYF

length: 12
J: TRBJ1-1
V: TRBV11-1
D: .
size: once
DNA: TGTGCCAGCAGCTTAGACAGGTCTGAAGCTTTCTTT
CDR3: CASSLDRSEAFF

length: 13
J: TRBJ2-5
V: TRBV18
D: TRBD1
size: .
DNA: TGTGCCAGCTCAAACAGGGGATTAGAGACCCAGTACTTC
CDR3: CASSNRGLETQYF

length: 13
J: TRBJ1-1
V: TRBV19
D: .
size: few
DNA: TGTGCCAGTCGAGTGGGCTGGAACACTGAAGCTTTCTTT
CDR3: CASRVGWNTEAFF

length: 18
J: TRBJ2-3
V: TRBV9
D: TRBD2
size: .
DNA: TGTGCCAGCAGCGTAGTAGGACTAGCGGGATCCGGCCCAGATACGCAGTATTTT
CDR3: CASSVVGLAGSGPDTQYF

length: 14
J: TRBJ1-1
V: TRBV30
D: TRBD1
size: .
DNA: TGTGCCTGGAGCAGTCAGGGGGCTAAAACTGAAGCTTTCTTT
CDR3: CAWSSQGAKTEAFF

length: 15
J: TRBJ1-5
V: TRBV10-2
D: TRBD1
size: .
DNA: TGCGCCAGCAGGGACGGACAGGGAGACGGTCAGCCCCAGCATTTT
CDR3: CASRDGQGDGQPQHF

length: 12
J: TRBJ1-1
V: TRBV4-2
D: .
size: .
DNA: TGTGCCAGCTCCCTGGGTCAGGGGCCAGCTTTCTTT
CDR3: CASSLGQGPAFF

length: 14
J: TRBJ2-5
V: TRBV7-6
D: .
size: .
DNA: TGTGCCAGCAGCTGGAGAGCGGAGCAAGAGACCCAGTACTTC
CDR3: CASSWRAEQETQYF

length: 12
J: TRBJ1-1
V: TRBV5-4
D: .
size: .
DNA: TGTGCCAGCAGCTTGTGGGGCGAGGAAGCTTTCTTT
CDR3: CASSLWGEEAFF

length: 15
J: TRBJ2-7
V: TRBV28
D: TRBD1
size: .
DNA: TGTGCCAGCAGTCCGGGACAGGAGGTTTCCTACGAGCAGTACTTC
CDR3: CASSPGQEVSYEQYF